Reported below is one T cell receptor beta chain. Libraries were prepared by immunoSEQ multiplex PCR; TCRdb keeps only in-frame clonotypes and omits some of them. The sample lists 95,000 to 120,000 clones; about 90% were seen once. This record belongs to a study of T cells after somatic rescue of genetic block. V was clipped by 9 bases and J by 1 base, with 13 bases between them. The CDR3 loop spans 14 amino acids. Germline V CDR1 and CDR2: LNHDA, SQIVND (reference sequence). The origin of this receptor is a woman aged 18-35 years. Sequenced input: peripheral blood mononuclear cells (PBMCs). The V call is TRBV19, the J call TRBJ1-5, with TRBD1 as a possible D gene (6 bases). The CDR3 sequence: CASLGGASNQPQHF. CDR3 DNA sequence: TGTGCCAGCCTGGGGGGGGCCAGCAATCAGCCCCAGCATTTT.